This TCR beta chain is drawn from a study of Ad26.COV2.S vaccination and SARS-CoV-2 variants. Study-wide context: Recipients of Ad26.COV2.S got it intramuscularly, once or twice 56 days apart.

Notes on the study in general: The placebo group had lower spike-specific TCR breadth than the vaccine recipients did.

Treatment given: about 20 received Ad26.COV2.S at low or high dose, single or two shots; 5 received placebo; per-sample allocation not given. Day 63 following the first vaccine or placebo injection was when the samples were taken. Libraries were prepared by immunoSEQ multiplex PCR; TCRdb keeps only in-frame clonotypes and omits some of them. Of about 410,000 clones in the sample, around 85% were seen once. In regard to this clone: The antigen is undetermined.

This CDR3 has 13 amino acids. Trimming cost V 1 base and J 10 bases, with 11 bases left between them. CDR1 SEHNR and CDR2 FQNEAQ come from the germline V gene (reference sequence). J is TRBJ1-5 and V is TRBV7-9; D uncertain. The TCR originated in a person aged 18 to 65 who received the Ad26.COV2.S COVID-19 vaccine or a placebo. The material sequenced was peripheral blood, taken in a trial of Ad26.COV2.S vaccine versus placebo. CDR3 sequence (DNA): TGTGCCAGCAGCTTAGATTTGGTGGGCCCCCAGCATTTT. Translated: CASSLDLVGPQHF.